This T cell receptor beta chain comes out of a study of OX40 agonist ivuxolimab in advanced cancers. As for the study in general: It was permissible to have had prior anti-PD-1, anti-PD-L1 or anti-CTLA-4 therapy, and about 40% had some. Study-wide results and caveats: CD8+ T cells showed, on average, more clonal expansion than CD4+ cells. At 0.1 to 3.0 mg/kg and by week 6, clonal expansion occurred in CD4+ and CD8+ blood T cells.

Measured with immunoSEQ multiplex PCR; TCRdb has only the in-frame clones, and not every one. This table holds under 100,000 clones, more than 80% found once. Of note for this clone: The antigen remains undetermined.

Germline V CDR1 and CDR2: MNHEY, SVGAGI. Trimming removed 2 bases at V and 0 bases at J, with 8 bases between. The CDR3 is made up of 14 amino acids. The chain is built from TRBV6-5 and TRBJ2-7; D is uncertain. Sequenced here: CD4+ or CD8+ T cells sorted from blood, sampled in a trial of the OX40 agonist ivuxolimab. This clonotype was obtained from an adult with an advanced solid tumor such as melanoma, head and neck, liver or kidney cancer. In DNA, the CDR3 is TGTGCCAGCAGTTACCGGGTACTCTCCTACGAGCAGTACTTC. Amino acid sequence: CASSYRVLSYEQYF.